These 17 T cell receptor beta chains came from one sample sequenced in a study of OX40 agonist ivuxolimab in advanced cancers. TCRdb's table, derived via immunoSEQ multiplex PCR, lists solely in-frame clones and lacks some. The table lists around 72,000 clones, around 88% of them singletons, with 2.5% to 3% in the top ten. Specimen: CD4+ or CD8+ T cells sorted from blood, collected in a trial of the OX40 agonist ivuxolimab. Source of these receptors: an adult with an advanced solid tumor such as melanoma, head and neck, liver or kidney cancer.

V usage is TRBV5-1 and J usage is TRBJ2-2, with 13 bases that match TRBD2. V gave up 3 bases and J gave up 9 bases; unmatched junction bases: 8. The CDR3 totals 16 residues. Germline V lookup: CDR1 SGHRS, CDR2 YFSETQ. CDR3 DNA: TGCGCCAGCAGCTCTACTAGCGGGGGGGCCCCCTGGGAGCTGTTTTTT. Its protein product is CASSSTSGGAPWELFF.

J is TRBJ1-5 and V is TRBV19; D is ambiguous. V lost 3 bases and J 0 bases, leaving 9 bases between the germline ends. CDR3 length: 15 amino acids. Germline V gives CDR1 LNHDA, CDR2 SQIVND (reference sequence). The CDR3 nucleotides are TGTGCCAGTAGTATGGGCGTAGGTAGCAATCAGCCCCAGCATTTT. Its protein product is CASSMGVGSNQPQHF.

The chain uses TRBV28 and TRBJ1-1, with 7 bases that match TRBD1. The CDR3 extends over 16 amino acids. Germline V lookup: CDR1 MDHEN, CDR2 SYDVKM. V was pared by 4 bases and J by 2 bases, with 10 bases of the junction left unmatched. The CDR3 here is CASSSGPYRGNTEAFF. CDR3 coding DNA: TGTGCCAGCAGTTCAGGACCCTACAGGGGTAACACTGAAGCTTTCTTT.

V is TRBV18 and J is TRBJ2-7; D gene unclear. Germline lookup yields CDR1 KGHSH and CDR2 LQKENI. The CDR3 totals 13 residues. V was shortened by 6 bases and J by 2 bases, with 11 bases between the two germline ends. In DNA, the CDR3 is TGTGCCAGCTCTGGCGCGATAACCTACGAGCAGTACTTC. Amino acid sequence: CASSGAITYEQYF.

The chain carries TRBV27 and TRBJ2-2; 9 bases map to TRBD1. Germline V gene lookup returns CDR1 MNHEY and CDR2 SMNVEV (reference sequence). V gave up 5 bases and J gave up 5 bases; unmatched junction bases: 12. The CDR3 sequence is 17 residues long. The CDR3 coding sequence is TGTGCCAGCAGTCTAACAGGGGGCGGGTATGGGACCGGGGAGCTGTTTTTT. Its translation: CASSLTGGGYGTGELFF.

The sample holds one count of this clone. The chain uses TRBV10-3 and TRBJ2-7, with 10 positions matching TRBD2. The CDR3 has 16 amino acids. The junction had 7 bases not matched to a gene; V was cut back by 4 bases and J by 1 base. Germline CDR1 and CDR2: ENHRY and SYGVKD. The CDR3 reads CAISARGTSESYEQYF. CDR3 DNA: TGTGCCATCAGTGCGCGCGGGACTAGCGAGTCCTACGAGCAGTACTTC.

Here the CDR3 DNA reads TGTGCCAGCACCCGGGGTAGCGGGGGAGCAGATACGCAGTATTTT. This translates into CASTRGSGGADTQYF. The chain employs TRBV2 and TRBJ2-3; 9 nucleotides agree with TRBD2. This CDR3 contains 15 residues. With 7 bases clipped from V and 4 bases from J, the junction kept 9 bases outside the gene matches. Germline CDR1 reads SNHLY; CDR2 reads FYNNEI. The full variable domain, completed using reference TRBV2 and TRBJ2-3, is EPEVTQTPSHQVTQMGQEVILRCVPISNHLYFYWYRQILGQKVEFLVSFYNNEISEKSEIFDDQFSVERPDGSNFTLKIRSTKLEDSAMYFCASTRGSGGADTQYFGPGTRLTVL.

Turning to this clone: The same CDR3 also results from other DNA sequences found in this sample. V usage is TRBV7-6 and J usage is TRBJ2-7; D is ambiguous. V gave up 4 bases and J gave up 1 base, with 5 bases separating them. CDR1 is SGHVS and CDR2 is FNYEAQ in the germline V gene. This CDR3 comprises 12 residues. The CDR3 protein is CASSSVSYEQYF. CDR3 sequence (DNA): TGTGCCAGCAGCTCAGTGTCCTACGAGCAGTACTTC.

The gene calls are TRBV6-6 and TRBJ2-5; unclear D gene. The ends were cut back, 4 bases at V and 5 bases at J, with 5 bases in the middle. There are 11 residues in the CDR3. In germline, CDR1 is MNHNY, CDR2 SVGAGI (reference sequence). The CDR3 region has the DNA TGTGCCAGCAGTTGGTTGGAGACCCAGTACTTC. Protein product: CASSWLETQYF.

The rearrangement joins TRBV19 to TRBJ2-3; D uncertain. V gave up 4 bases and J gave up 4 bases, with 9 bases separating them. CDR1 is LNHDA and CDR2 is SQIVND in the germline V gene (reference sequence). The CDR3 is made up of 13 amino acids. CDR3 DNA: TGTGCCAGTAGTAATACAAGGGCAGATACGCAGTATTTT. Translation gives CASSNTRADTQYF. The full variable domain, completed using reference TRBV19 and TRBJ2-3, is DGGITQSPKYLFRKEGQNVTLSCEQNLNHDAMYWYRQDPGQGLRLIYYSQIVNDFQKGDIAEGYSVSREKKESFPLTVTSAQKNPTAFYLCASSNTRADTQYFGPGTRLTVL.

This clone was observed a few times. The chain recombines TRBV11-3 with TRBJ2-2; TRBD1 matches at 8 bases. V shed 5 bases and J 6 bases; nucleotides not matched to a gene: 8. CDR1 and CDR2 from the germline V gene are SGHNT and YENEEA. The CDR3 spans 15 residues. The CDR3 loop reads CASSPDRATPGELFF. The CDR3 coding sequence is TGTGCCAGCAGCCCGGACAGGGCCACCCCCGGGGAGCTGTTTTTT.

CDR3 coding DNA: TGCGCCAGCAGCTTGAACACAGATCCGACCTACGAGCAGTACTTC. This sequence encodes CASSLNTDPTYEQYF. The chain is built from TRBV5-1 and TRBJ2-7; no definite D call. Germline V gives CDR1 SGHRS, CDR2 YFSETQ. CDR3 size: 15 residues. V was cut by 1 base and J by 2 bases, with 13 bases left in between.

The chain links TRBV27 to TRBJ2-3; weak D call: TRBD2 (7 bases). Trimming pared 6 bases from V and 8 bases from J, leaving 24 bases between. The CDR3 is 16 residues long. The germline V gene has CDR1 MNHEY and CDR2 SMNVEV (reference sequence). CDR3: CASSRGEGGAWVTQYF. In DNA, the CDR3 is TGTGCCAGCAGCCGAGGCGAGGGGGGGGCCTGGGTTACGCAGTATTTT.

This chain uses TRBV5-1 with TRBJ2-2; 7 bases match TRBD2. J lost 3 bases, V lost 3 bases, and 14 bases had no gene match. CDR1 and CDR2 (germline): SGHRS, YFSETQ. The CDR3 is made up of 18 amino acids. The CDR3 protein is CASSSLFLGGSDTGELFF. The DNA of the CDR3 is TGCGCCAGCAGCTCCCTGTTCCTCGGGGGGTCGGACACCGGGGAGCTGTTTTTT.

The J gene is TRBJ2-5, the V gene TRBV11-2; 10 positions match TRBD2. The CDR3 is 17 residues long. Germline lookup yields CDR1 SGHAT and CDR2 FQNNGV. Trimming removed 1 base from V and 4 bases from J; junction bases left unmatched: 9. The CDR3 DNA reads TGTGCCAGCAGCTTAGGGGTTCTAGCGGGAGAGGGAGAGACCCAGTACTTC. The encoded protein is CASSLGVLAGEGETQYF.

The J gene is TRBJ1-4, the V gene TRBV28; 8 positions match TRBD1. V was clipped by 1 base and J by 4 bases; unmatched bases: 11. Germline V gene data show CDR1 as MDHEN and CDR2 as SYDVKM. There are 18 residues in the CDR3. In nucleotides, the CDR3 is TGTGCCAGCAGTTTATCAGGGGGCCTACCCCCCGGTAATGAAAAACTGTTTTTT. This codes for CASSLSGGLPPGNEKLFF.

This clone has a handful of counts. The chain uses TRBV2 and TRBJ1-1; D is possibly TRBD1 (6 bases). This CDR3 is built from 18 residues. V was shortened by 0 bases and J by 0 bases, with 17 bases between the two germline ends. Germline V lookup: CDR1 SNHLY, CDR2 FYNNEI. The CDR3 DNA sequence: TGTGCCAGCAGTGAAGCACCTTTTCGGACAGTCATGAACACTGAAGCTTTCTTT. It translates to CASSEAPFRTVMNTEAFF.